These T cell receptor beta chains were read from a single sample in a study of blood T cells in healthy people across ages. MiXCR, run by TCRdb on the 5' RACE reads, gives a single entry per CDR3 protein. The table records roughly 730,000 distinct CDR3 sequences, approximately 53% of them present only once. The sample consisted of blood. These TCRs come from a man aged 35-49 years in good health. CDR3s include the opening cysteine and the closing phenylalanine or tryptophan. The D gene is left open where the match is weak. A row's size may be missing; if present it is once, few, many or a size class.

>TRBD1|TRBV7-3|17|TRBJ1-1|-
TGTGCCAGCAGCTCCATCTGGACAGGGGCAGGGAACACTGAAGCTTTCTTT
CASSSIWTGAGNTEAFF
>TRBD2|TRBV4-2|14|TRBJ2-4|many
TGTGCCAGCAGCCAAGAGGGGACTAGAAAGATTCAGTACTTC
CASSQEGTRKIQYF
>-|TRBV5-5|18|TRBJ2-4|few
TGTGCCAGCAGCTTTCGAAATCAGGGGTTGGAGGCCAAAAACATTCAGTACTTC
CASSFRNQGLEAKNIQYF
>TRBD2|TRBV7-8|17|TRBJ2-1|-
TGTGCCAGCAGCCCAATCGGACCGCGGGAGGTCTCGAATGAGCAGTTCTTC
CASSPIGPREVSNEQFF
>TRBD2|TRBV13|16|TRBJ2-7|-
TGTGCCAGCAGCTTAGTCGGACTAGCGGGAGGGTACGAGCAGTACTTC
CASSLVGLAGGYEQYF
>TRBD1|TRBV5-1|15|TRBJ1-1|once
TGCGCCAGCAACACCGCGACAGGGATGAACACTGAAGCTTTCTTT
CASNTATGMNTEAFF
>-|TRBV3-1|14|TRBJ2-7|many
TGTGCCAGCAGCCAAGACGGGTTGACCCACGAGCAGTACTTC
CASSQDGLTHEQYF
>-|TRBV2|15|TRBJ2-2|few
TGTGCCAGCAAGAGTGGGGCCGCGAACACCGGGGAGCTGTTTTTT
CASKSGAANTGELFF
>TRBD2|TRBV7-9|16|TRBJ2-5|-
TGTGCCAGCAGCTTAAGTCAGACGGGAGGGGTAGAGACCCAGTACTTC
CASSLSQTGGVETQYF
>-|TRBV15|14|TRBJ2-5|-
TGTGCCACCAGCAGAGATATGGGGGGAGAGACCCAGTACTTC
CATSRDMGGETQYF
>-|TRBV7-2|14|TRBJ1-1|-
TGTGCCAGCAGCTTATCGGCGGAGAACACTGAAGCTTTCTTT
CASSLSAENTEAFF
>-|TRBV20-1|14|TRBJ2-7|-
TGCAGTGCTAATAAACGGGACAACTCCTACGAGCAGTACTTC
CSANKRDNSYEQYF
>TRBD1|TRBV27|14|TRBJ1-5|-
TGTGCCAGCAGAGAGACAGGGGGCTATCAGCCCCAGCATTTT
CASRETGGYQPQHF
>-|TRBV6-1|13|TRBJ2-4|-
TGTGCCGGGGGGGACAGGGCCAAAAACATTCAGTACTTC
CAGGDRAKNIQYF
>TRBD1|TRBV7-2|15|TRBJ2-5|-
TGTGCCAGCGGCGAGAAGACAGGGGAGAGGGAGACCCAGTACTTC
CASGEKTGERETQYF
>-|TRBV5-1|17|TRBJ2-1|-
TGCGCCAGCAGCCCCCCGGCTAGCGAGGGGGCCTTGGGTGAGCAGTTCTTC
CASSPPASEGALGEQFF
>-|TRBV27|13|TRBJ2-4|-
TGTGCCAGCAGTTTCGGCCTACGATTCATTCAGTACTTC
CASSFGLRFIQYF
>-|TRBV6-4|14|TRBJ2-5|few
TGTGCCAGCAGTGACTCGACAGAACAAGAGACCCAGTACTTC
CASSDSTEQETQYF
>TRBD2|TRBV4-1|15|TRBJ2-1|once
TGCGCCAGCAGCCGACTAGCGGGAGGCACCAATGAGCAGTTCTTC
CASSRLAGGTNEQFF
>TRBD1|TRBV15|14|TRBJ1-1|-
TGTGCCACCAGCGGACAGGGGATGGACACTGAAGCTTTCTTT
CATSGQGMDTEAFF
>TRBD2|TRBV12-3/TRBV12-4|17|TRBJ2-1|-
TGTGCCAGCAGTGACGGACCACTCAAGCGGGAGGGAAATGAGCAGTTCTTC
CASSDGPLKREGNEQFF
>TRBD1|TRBV7-2|14|TRBJ2-3|-
TGTGCCGAGGGACAGACTTCTAGCACAGATACGCAGTATTTT
CAEGQTSSTDTQYF
>-|TRBV28|16|TRBJ1-2|-
TGTGCCAGCAGTTTGGAAAGGGAGAACTATAACTATGGCTACACCTTC
CASSLERENYNYGYTF
>TRBD2|TRBV7-9|16|TRBJ2-5|-
TGTGCCAGCAGCCGGGCTAGCGGGGGGGCCCGAGAGACCCAGTACTTC
CASSRASGGARETQYF
>-|TRBV5-1|14|TRBJ2-5|-
TGCGCCAGCAGCGCAGGAGGGCTAGCGTGGGAGCAGTACTTC
CASSAGGLAWEQYF
>-|TRBV11-2|13|TRBJ2-5|-
TGTGCCAGCAGCTTAAACAGCCAAGAGACCCAGTACTTC
CASSLNSQETQYF
>-|TRBV9|15|TRBJ2-3|-
TGTGCCAGCAGCGTAGTTGGGGGCAGCACAGATACGCAGTATTTT
CASSVVGGSTDTQYF
>-|TRBV3-1|11|TRBJ2-7|few
TGTGCCAGCAGCCAACGAGGCGAGCAGTACTTC
CASSQRGEQYF
>-|TRBV6-2/TRBV6-3|13|TRBJ2-7|-
TGTGCCAGTTTACAGGGAGGGGACTACGAGCAGTACTTC
CASLQGGDYEQYF
>TRBD1|TRBV2|16|TRBJ1-2|-
TGTGCCAGCAGAGCTCCGCCCGACAGGGCTAACTATGGCTACACCTTC
CASRAPPDRANYGYTF
>-|TRBV20-1|11|TRBJ2-1|few
TGCAGTGCCCGTTATGGCAATGAGCAGTTCTTC
CSARYGNEQFF
>TRBD1|TRBV7-3|16|TRBJ2-7|few
TGTGCCAGCAGCCCTTATGGAGACAGGGGTTCCTACGAGCAGTACTTC
CASSPYGDRGSYEQYF
>TRBD1|TRBV7-6|16|TRBJ2-3|many
TGTGCCAGCAGCTTAGCGGGACAGGGGGCCTCTTATACGCAGTATTTT
CASSLAGQGASYTQYF
>TRBD1|TRBV3-1|15|TRBJ1-6|-
TGTGCCAGCAGCCCAGGGGGACAGGGCAATTCACCCCTCCACTTT
CASSPGGQGNSPLHF
>-|TRBV28|12|TRBJ1-5|-
TGTGCCAGCACCATTCCGTCTGGGCCCCAGCATTTT
CASTIPSGPQHF
>TRBD1|TRBV7-2|18|TRBJ1-5|-
TGTGCCAGCAGCTTATGGACAGGGGGTCGCCATAGCAATCAGCCCCAGCATTTT
CASSLWTGGRHSNQPQHF
>-|TRBV28|15|TRBJ1-4|-
TGTGCCAGCAGTCCGATAGGGGTAGATAATGAAAAACTGTTTTTT
CASSPIGVDNEKLFF
>-|TRBV7-2|15|TRBJ1-2|-
TGTGCCAGCAGCCCCCCCGCGATTGGAAGGAATGGCTACACCTTC
CASSPPAIGRNGYTF
>TRBD1|TRBV20-1|16|TRBJ2-7|-
TGCAGTGCTAACTCCCTAAGGGGGACAGGGAACTACGAGCAGTACTTC
CSANSLRGTGNYEQYF
>TRBD1|TRBV20-1|13|TRBJ1-2|few
TGCAGTGCTCCCGGACAGGGGAGCTATGGCTACACCTTC
CSAPGQGSYGYTF
>-|TRBV5-1|15|TRBJ1-4|few
TGCGCCAGCAGCTTGGGGGACGTGACTAATGAAAAACTGTTTTTT
CASSLGDVTNEKLFF
>-|TRBV28|15|TRBJ1-5|-
TGTGCCAGCAGTTGGACGGGACACCTCTTACAGCCCCAGCATTTT
CASSWTGHLLQPQHF
>TRBD2|TRBV5-5|16|TRBJ2-7|-
TGTGCCAGCAGCGTTAGACTAGCAGGAGTGTCCTACGAGCAGTACTTC
CASSVRLAGVSYEQYF
>-|TRBV9|15|TRBJ1-6|-
TGTGCCAGCACTCCGACATTGGGGTCGGGTTCACCCCTCCACTTT
CASTPTLGSGSPLHF
>-|TRBV3-1|17|TRBJ2-5|few
TGTGCCAGCAGCCAAATAATCGTAGGACATCGAAAAGAGACCCAGTACTTC
CASSQIIVGHRKETQYF
>-|TRBV6-4|13|TRBJ2-3|few
TGTGCCAGCGGAGACGACGGCACAGATACGCAGTATTTT
CASGDDGTDTQYF
>TRBD1|TRBV5-1|15|TRBJ2-4|few
TGCGCCAGCAGCTTTGGACAGGGGCTCAAAAACATTCAGTACTTC
CASSFGQGLKNIQYF
>TRBD2|TRBV20-1|14|TRBJ2-7|-
TGCAGTGCTAGCTGGCTAGCGGGACCCTACGAGCAGTACTTC
CSASWLAGPYEQYF
>-|TRBV6-1|14|TRBJ1-2|-
TGTGCCAGCAGTGAAGGTCACACGGCTTATGGCTACACCTTC
CASSEGHTAYGYTF
>TRBD2|TRBV12-3/TRBV12-4|13|TRBJ2-1|-
TGTGGCACAGGGACTAGCGGGAGCTATGAGCAGTTCTTC
CGTGTSGSYEQFF
>TRBD2|TRBV6-5|13|TRBJ2-1|-
TGTGCCAGGGGGGGGGTTGGCTACAATGAGCAGTTCTTC
CARGGVGYNEQFF
>-|TRBV7-6|15|TRBJ2-1|-
TGTGCCAGCAGCTTAGCGCAGGGACGTGCCAATGAGCAGTTCTTC
CASSLAQGRANEQFF
>TRBD2|TRBV29-1|16|TRBJ2-1|few
TGCAGCGGCTTTGGGGGACTAGCGGGAAAGTACAATGAGCAGTTCTTC
CSGFGGLAGKYNEQFF
>-|TRBV29-1|16|TRBJ2-1|-
TGCAGCGTTGAAGATCCTAGAGCGGAAGCCTACAATGAGCAGTTCTTC
CSVEDPRAEAYNEQFF
>-|TRBV29-1|14|TRBJ2-6|-
TGCAGCGTTGGTTTGGCCTCTGGGGCCAACGTCCTGACTTTC
CSVGLASGANVLTF
>-|TRBV15|12|TRBJ2-2|-
TGTGCCACCAGCAGGGAAAGCGGGGAGCTGTTTTTT
CATSRESGELFF
>-|TRBV6-1|14|TRBJ2-5|-
TGTGCCAGCAGTGATATGACAGGGCGGGGGACCCAGTACTTC
CASSDMTGRGTQYF
>TRBD2|TRBV5-1|15|TRBJ2-5|-
TGCGCCAGCAGCTCGACTAGCACAAACCAAGAGACCCAGTACTTC
CASSSTSTNQETQYF
>-|TRBV7-2|15|TRBJ2-7|-
TGTGCCGGCAGCAGGGGGGGGTTAGGATTCGAGACCCGGTACTTC
CAGSRGGLGFETRYF